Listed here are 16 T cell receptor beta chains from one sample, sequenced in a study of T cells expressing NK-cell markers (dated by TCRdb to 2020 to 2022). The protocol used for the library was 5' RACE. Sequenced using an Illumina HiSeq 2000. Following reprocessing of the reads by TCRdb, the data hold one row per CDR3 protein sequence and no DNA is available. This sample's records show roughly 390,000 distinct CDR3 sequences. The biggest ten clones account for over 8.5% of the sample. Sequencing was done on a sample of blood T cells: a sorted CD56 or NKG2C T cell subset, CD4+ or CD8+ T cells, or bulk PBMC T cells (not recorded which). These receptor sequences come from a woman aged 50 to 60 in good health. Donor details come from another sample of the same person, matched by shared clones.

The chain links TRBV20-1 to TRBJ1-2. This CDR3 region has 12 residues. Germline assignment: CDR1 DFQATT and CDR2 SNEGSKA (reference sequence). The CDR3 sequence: CSARGILYGYTF.

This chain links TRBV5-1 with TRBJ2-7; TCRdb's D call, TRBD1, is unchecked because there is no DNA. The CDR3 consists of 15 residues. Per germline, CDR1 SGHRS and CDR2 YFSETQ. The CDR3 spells CASSLVPQGAYEQYF.

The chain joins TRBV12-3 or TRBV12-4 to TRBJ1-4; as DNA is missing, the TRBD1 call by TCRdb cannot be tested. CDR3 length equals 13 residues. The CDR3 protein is CASSIMGPEKLFF.

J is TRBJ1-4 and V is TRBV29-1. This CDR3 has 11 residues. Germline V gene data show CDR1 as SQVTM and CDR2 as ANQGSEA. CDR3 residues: CSVLTNEKLFF.

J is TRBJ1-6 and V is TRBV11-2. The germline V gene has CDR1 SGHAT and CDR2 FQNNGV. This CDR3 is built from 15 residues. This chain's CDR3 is CASSLIRTGDSPLHF. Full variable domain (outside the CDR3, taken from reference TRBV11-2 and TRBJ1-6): EAGVAQSPRYKIIEKRQSVAFWCNPISGHATLYWYQQILGQGPKLLIQFQNNGVVDDSQLPKDRFSAERLKGVDSTLKIQPAKLEDSAVYLCASSLIRTGDSPLHFGNGTRLTVT.

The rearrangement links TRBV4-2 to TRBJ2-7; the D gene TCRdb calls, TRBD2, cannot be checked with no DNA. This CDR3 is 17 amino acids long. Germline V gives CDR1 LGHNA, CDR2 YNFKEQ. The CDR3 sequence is CASSQGSGAPQTYEQYF.

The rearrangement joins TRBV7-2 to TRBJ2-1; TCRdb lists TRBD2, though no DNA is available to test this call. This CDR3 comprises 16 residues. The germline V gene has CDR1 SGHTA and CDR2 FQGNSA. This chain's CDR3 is CASSSLALSSYNEQFF.

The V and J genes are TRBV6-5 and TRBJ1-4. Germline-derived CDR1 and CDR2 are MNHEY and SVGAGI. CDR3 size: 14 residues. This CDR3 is CASSYSAGGRELFF.

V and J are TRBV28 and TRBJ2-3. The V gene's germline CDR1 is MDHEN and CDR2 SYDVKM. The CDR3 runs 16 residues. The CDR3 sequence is CASSFLQSANRNTQYF. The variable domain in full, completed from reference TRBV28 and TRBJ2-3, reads DVKVTQSSRYLVKRTGEKVFLECVQDMDHENMFWYRQDPGLGLRLIYFSYDVKMKEKGDIPEGYSVSREKKERFSLILESASTNQTSMYLCASSFLQSANRNTQYFGPGTRLTVL.

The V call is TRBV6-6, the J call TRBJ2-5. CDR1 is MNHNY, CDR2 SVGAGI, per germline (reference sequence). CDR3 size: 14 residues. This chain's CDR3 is CASSSLGVQETQYF.

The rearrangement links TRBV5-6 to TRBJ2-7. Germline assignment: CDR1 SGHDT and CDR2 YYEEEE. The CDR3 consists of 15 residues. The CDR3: CASSLDGRTNYEQYF.

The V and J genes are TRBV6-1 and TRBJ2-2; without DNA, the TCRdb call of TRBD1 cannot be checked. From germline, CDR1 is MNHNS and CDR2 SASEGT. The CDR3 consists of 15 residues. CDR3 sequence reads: CASMGTGGGTGELFF.

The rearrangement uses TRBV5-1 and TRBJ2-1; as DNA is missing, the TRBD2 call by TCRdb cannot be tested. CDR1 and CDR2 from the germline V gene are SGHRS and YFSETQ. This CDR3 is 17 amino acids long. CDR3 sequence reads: CASSLGGSLANWNEQFF.

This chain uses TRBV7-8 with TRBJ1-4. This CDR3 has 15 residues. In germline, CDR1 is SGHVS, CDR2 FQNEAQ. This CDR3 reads CASSLVETGRGELFF.

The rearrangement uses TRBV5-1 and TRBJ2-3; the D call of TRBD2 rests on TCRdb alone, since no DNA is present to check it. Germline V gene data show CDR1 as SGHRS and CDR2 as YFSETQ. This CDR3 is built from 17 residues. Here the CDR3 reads CASSLNGPSGVTDTQYF.

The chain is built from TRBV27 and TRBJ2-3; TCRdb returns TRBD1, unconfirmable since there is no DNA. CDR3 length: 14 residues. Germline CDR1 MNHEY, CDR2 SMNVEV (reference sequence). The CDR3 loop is CASSYDRGFDTQYF.